This TCR beta chain was identified in a study of shared clonotypes between healthy human individuals. Findings of the study overall: Only blood underwent sampling, and tissue repertoires likely differ. Having only a few donors restricted how much genetic and exposure-history diversity was captured. When compared with the clonotypes that were shared by all four sorted-subset donors, the non-shared clonotypes turned out to have lower generation probabilities.

V lost 3 bases and J 3 bases, leaving 11 bases between the germline ends. Germline V CDR1 and CDR2: SGHTA, FQGTGA. This CDR3 contains 14 residues. With regard to this clone: The target antigen is unknown.

Clones were sequenced by immunoSEQ multiplex PCR, and TCRdb holds only the in-frame ones, with some missing. This sample has under 2,000,000 clones, with about 95% found just once. Naive CD8 isolation took CD45RO-negative cells positively selected for CCR7 and excluded terminally differentiated effector memory CD45RA+ cells. The specimen sequenced was naive CD8+ T cells sorted from blood. The sequence was collected from a young man in good health. The chain recombines TRBV7-3 with TRBJ1-1; a possible D gene is TRBD1 (5 bases). DNA of the CDR3: TGTGCCAGCAGCTTTGACGTGGGGGACACTGAAGCTTTCTTT. Translation: CASSFDVGDTEAFF.